Listed here are 31 T cell receptor beta chains from one sample, sequenced in a study of beta chain features in type 1 diabetes. What was sequenced were expressed TCRB transcripts, since all of the isolated RNA had been reverse transcribed. The protocol was immunoSEQ multiplex PCR, while the TCRdb copy is restricted to in-frame clones and leaves out a portion. The sample carries about 150,000 clones, 11% recorded once. The specimen was central memory CD4+ T cells from blood. The receptors stem from a man younger than 30 in good health.

This clone has more than one count but fewer than ten. This chain uses TRBV7-3 with TRBJ1-1; maybe TRBD1 (6 bases). The V and J ends lost 7 bases and 1 base respectively, with 13 bases between them. The CDR3 is made up of 14 amino acids. Germline CDR1 SGHTA, CDR2 FQGTGA. For the CDR3, the DNA is TGTGCCAGCACTCCACAGGGACCGAACACTGAAGCTTTCTTT. Translated, it gives CASTPQGPNTEAFF.

CDR3 DNA sequence: TGTGCCAGCAGCCGCAGACAGGGAGGGAACTATGGCTACACCTTC. The encoded protein is CASSRRQGGNYGYTF. This sequence joins TRBV6-5 and TRBJ1-2, with 7 bases fitting TRBD1. V shed 6 bases, J shed 2 bases, and the junction held 9 bases outside the gene matches. CDR1 MNHEY and CDR2 SVGAGI come from the germline V gene. This CDR3 region has 15 residues.

V and J are TRBV5-6 and TRBJ2-5; perhaps TRBD1 as D (6 bases). This CDR3 region has 15 residues. Trimming stripped 0 bases from V and 7 bases from J, with 16 bases between. Looked up from germline, CDR1 is SGHDT and CDR2 is YYEEEE. The CDR3 here is CASSLVGHGEGTQYF. The CDR3 bases are TGTGCCAGCAGCTTGGTGGGACACGGGGAAGGGACCCAGTACTTC.

This clone was seen a handful of times. CDR3 DNA sequence: TGTGCCAGCAGTTCTAGCGGGGGGGCCGAGTTCTTC. Translating it yields CASSSSGGAEFF. The V call is TRBV6-5, the J call TRBJ2-1; 12 bases fit TRBD2. The CDR3 runs to 12 residues. Germline V CDR1 and CDR2: MNHEY, SVGAGI. V was clipped by 4 bases and J by 14 bases; unmatched bases: 3.

The chain is built from TRBV28 and TRBJ1-1, with D perhaps matching TRBD1 (6 bases). V lost 2 bases to trimming and J lost 7 bases, with 14 bases between them. Germline V gene lookup returns CDR1 MDHEN and CDR2 SYDVKM. The CDR3 contains 14 residues. For the CDR3, the DNA is TGTGCCAGCAGTTTAGGCAGGGGTCGGGGTGAAGCTTTCTTT. It encodes CASSLGRGRGEAFF.

V gene TRBV7-2 combines with J gene TRBJ2-1; no clear D gene. Germline-derived CDR1 and CDR2 are SGHTA and FQGNSA. There are 13 residues in the CDR3. The V end was cut by 2 bases, the J end by 5 bases, with 7 bases between. The CDR3 DNA is TGTGCCAGCAGCTTACAACGTAACAATGAGCAGTTCTTC. Amino acids: CASSLQRNNEQFF.

The rearrangement uses TRBV28 and TRBJ2-7, with TRBD1 identical over 8 bases. In germline, CDR1 is MDHEN, CDR2 SYDVKM. Trimming cost V 2 bases and J 6 bases; bases outside gene matches: 6. The CDR3 is 14 amino acids. CDR3 in amino acids: CASSLEARGREQYF. The CDR3 DNA reads as TGTGCCAGCAGTTTAGAGGCCAGGGGGCGCGAGCAGTACTTC.

This clone was counted only a few times. The chain combines TRBV11-2 with TRBJ2-3, with D possibly matching TRBD2 (6 bases). Germline V lookup: CDR1 SGHAT, CDR2 FQNNGV. V was trimmed by 7 bases and J by 1 base, leaving 12 bases between them. This CDR3 has 14 residues. This CDR3 reads CASTLGLGTDTQYF. CDR3 sequence (DNA): TGTGCCAGCACTCTGGGACTTGGCACAGATACGCAGTATTTT.

This rearrangement joins TRBV30 to TRBJ2-3, with 7 bases matching TRBD1. CDR3 size: 14 residues. CDR1 and CDR2 (germline): GTSNPN, SVGIG (reference sequence). Losses at the gene ends were 8 bases for V and 2 bases for J; bases not matched to a gene: 10. CDR3 DNA sequence: TGTGCCCTTACGAGGGGGCTATCCACAGATACGCAGTATTTT. Its protein product is CALTRGLSTDTQYF. Full variable domain (remainder filled in from reference TRBV30 and TRBJ2-3): SQTIHQWPATLVQPVGSPLSLECTVEGTSNPNLYWYRQAAGRGLQLLFYSVGIGQISSEVPQNLSASRPQDRQFILSSKKLLLSDSGFYLCALTRGLSTDTQYFGPGTRLTVL.

This clone was counted at least ten times. The chain carries TRBV7-3 and TRBJ2-4; a possible D gene is TRBD2 (5 bases). CDR3 length equals 15 residues. V lost 1 base to trimming and J lost 2 bases, with 9 bases between them. CDR1 is SGHTA and CDR2 is FQGTGA in the germline V gene. In DNA form, the CDR3 reads TGTGCCAGCAGCTTAAGGCCTAGCTCCAAAAACATTCAGTACTTC. It is translated as CASSLRPSSKNIQYF.

This clone occurred a few times. This chain links TRBV9 with TRBJ2-5; tentatively, D is TRBD2 (6 bases). The germline gives CDR1 SGDLS, CDR2 YYNGEE. CDR3 length equals 15 residues. V gave up 1 base and J gave up 4 bases, with 14 bases separating them. The CDR3 coding sequence is TGTGCCAGCAGCGTATGGGACTCCAGCCCAGAGACCCAGTACTTC. Translation gives CASSVWDSSPETQYF.

This chain uses TRBV18 with TRBJ2-7, with TRBD1 matching 8 bases. The CDR3 is made up of 15 amino acids. The junction had 8 bases not matched to a gene; V was cut back by 6 bases and J by 1 base. CDR1 is KGHSH, CDR2 LQKENI, per germline. The CDR3, as DNA: TGTGCCAGCTCCGGGGACAGGAGCCTTTCCTACGAGCAGTACTTC. Its protein product is CASSGDRSLSYEQYF.

This clone appeared a few times. The chain employs TRBV7-8 and TRBJ2-5; D ambiguous. Germline CDR1 is SGHVS and CDR2 is FQNEAQ. V lost 6 bases to trimming and J lost 7 bases, with 6 bases between them. The CDR3 contains 10 residues. The CDR3 protein is CASSLGTQYF. The CDR3 DNA follows: TGTGCCAGCAGTCTAGGGACCCAGTACTTC.

The J gene is TRBJ2-1, the V gene TRBV28; D is possibly TRBD1 or TRBD2 (6 bases each). Germline V gene lookup returns CDR1 MDHEN and CDR2 SYDVKM. Trimming removed 2 bases from V and 6 bases from J, with 14 bases in between. The CDR3 sequence is 15 residues long. The CDR3 sequence is CASSLTGTGRNEQFF. Here the CDR3 DNA reads TGTGCCAGCAGTTTAACAGGGACTGGGCGCAATGAGCAGTTCTTC.

V is TRBV7-3 and J is TRBJ2-7, with TRBD2 identical over 11 bases. The CDR3 is 13 amino acids. V lost 4 bases, J lost 4 bases, and 0 bases stayed unmatched. The V gene's germline CDR1 is SGHTA and CDR2 FQGTGA. CDR3 amino acids: CASSWTSGYEQYF. The CDR3 DNA follows: TGTGCCAGCAGCTGGACTAGCGGGTACGAGCAGTACTTC.

The gene calls are TRBV5-6 and TRBJ2-5, with D possibly being TRBD2 (7 bases). This CDR3 is 13 amino acids long. The germline CDR1 and CDR2 sequences are SGHDT and YYEEEE. With 4 bases removed from V and 5 bases from J, the gap between germline ends came to 12 bases. CDR3 coding DNA: TGTGCCAGCAGCGAACAGGGAGGGGAGACCCAGTACTTC. As protein: CASSEQGGETQYF.

In its sample, this clone was seen a few times. CDR3: CASSFTTGSTEAFF. The CDR3 DNA reads as TGTGCCAGCAGCTTTACGACAGGGAGCACTGAAGCTTTCTTT. The chain carries TRBV7-9 and TRBJ1-1; TRBD1 matches at 7 bases. V trimming: 3 bases; J trimming: 4 bases; junction bases outside the gene matches: 5. Germline V lookup: CDR1 SEHNR, CDR2 FQNEAQ (reference sequence). The CDR3 is 14 amino acids.

This clone appeared a few times. The chain is built from TRBV6-6 and TRBJ2-6, with 7 bases matching TRBD1. Looked up from germline, CDR1 is MNHNY and CDR2 is SVGAGI (reference sequence). Losses at the gene ends were 8 bases for V and 4 bases for J; bases not matched to a gene: 8. The CDR3 is 15 residues long. This chain's CDR3 is CASLKGAQGANVLTF. The CDR3 DNA follows: TGTGCCAGCTTAAAGGGGGCGCAAGGGGCCAACGTCCTGACTTTC.

This clone was detected a few times. In DNA form, the CDR3 reads TGTGCCAGCAGTTACTTAGGGAGCGATTCACCCCTCCACTTT. Translation: CASSYLGSDSPLHF. V gene TRBV6-5 combines with J gene TRBJ1-6; D not resolved. V gave up 1 base and J gave up 8 bases, with 9 bases separating them. This CDR3 has 14 amino acids. CDR1 is MNHEY and CDR2 is SVGAGI in the germline V gene.

This clone has a handful of counts. The CDR3 loop is CASSQDHYQGRPGELFF. DNA for the CDR3: TGCGCCAGCAGCCAAGATCATTACCAGGGGCGCCCCGGGGAGCTGTTTTTT. V and J are TRBV4-3 and TRBJ2-2; D possibly corresponds to TRBD1 (6 bases). Germline CDR1 reads LGHNA; CDR2 reads YSLEER. The germline V and J ends were trimmed by 0 bases and 6 bases, with 17 bases remaining between them. The CDR3 length is 17 residues.

This clone was seen more than once but under ten times. The chain has TRBV4-3 and TRBJ2-3; 13 bases agree with TRBD2. J gave up 6 bases and V 3 bases, and 9 bases lay outside the gene matches. The CDR3 is 17 amino acids. Germline lookup yields CDR1 LGHNA and CDR2 YSLEER. CDR3 nucleotides: TGCGCCAGCAGCCATAGATGGACTAGCGGGGGAGGCGATACGCAGTATTTT. Amino acid sequence: CASSHRWTSGGGDTQYF.

This clone was picked up a small number of times. J is TRBJ2-7 and V is TRBV7-2; D gene uncertain. With 4 bases removed from V and 3 bases from J, the gap between germline ends came to 10 bases. The CDR3 has 13 residues. Germline CDR1 reads SGHTA; CDR2 reads FQGNSA. CDR3 sequence reads: CASSSGRLYEQYF. The CDR3 DNA reads as TGTGCCAGCAGCTCGGGCAGGCTCTACGAGCAGTACTTC.

This chain joins TRBV5-1 and TRBJ2-3; D not certain. This CDR3 has 15 amino acids. In germline, CDR1 is SGHRS, CDR2 YFSETQ. Between the trimmed V and J ends, which lost 4 bases and 2 bases, there was a span of 14 bases. CDR3 residues: CASSGSATLTDTQYF. The CDR3 coding sequence is TGCGCCAGCAGCGGGTCGGCGACTCTCACAGATACGCAGTATTTT. The complete variable domain, with remaining parts taken from reference TRBV5-1 and TRBJ2-3, reads KAGVTQTPRYLIKTRGQQVTLSCSPISGHRSVSWYQQTPGQGLQFLFEYFSETQRNKGNFPGRFSGRQFSNSRSEMNVSTLELGDSALYLCASSGSATLTDTQYFGPGTRLTVL.

The genes are TRBV6-1 and TRBJ2-7; maybe TRBD1 (6 bases). Germline CDR1 reads MNHNS; CDR2 reads SASEGT. V was pared by 8 bases and J by 2 bases, with 13 bases between. This CDR3 is built from 13 residues. CDR3 DNA: TGTGCCAGCTCGGTACAGGGTCCCTACGAGCAGTACTTC. Amino acid sequence: CASSVQGPYEQYF.

This chain connects TRBV23-1 to TRBJ2-5; D not certain. TRBV23-1 is reported as an ORF; its role is uncertain. This CDR3 contains 13 residues. V lost 4 bases to trimming and J lost 3 bases, with 9 bases between them. CDR3 DNA sequence: TGCGCCAGCAGTCCTTGGAAAGAAGAGACCCAGTACTTC. Translation gives CASSPWKEETQYF.

This chain joins TRBV28 and TRBJ2-1; D is perhaps TRBD1 (5 bases). The V gene lost 6 bases and the J gene lost 5 bases, with 17 bases spanning the gap. The CDR3 extends over 15 amino acids. CDR1 MDHEN and CDR2 SYDVKM come from the germline V gene. The chain's CDR3 is CASRPQGIGNNEQFF. CDR3 bases: TGTGCCAGCAGACCGCAGGGAATAGGGAACAATGAGCAGTTCTTC.

The rearrangement uses TRBV9 and TRBJ1-2, with a weak D call TRBD1 (5 bases). Between the trimmed V and J ends, which lost 0 bases and 3 bases, there was a span of 12 bases. CDR3 size: 15 residues. Per germline, CDR1 SGDLS and CDR2 YYNGEE. The CDR3 DNA sequence: TGTGCCAGCAGCGTAGCCCCCCAGGGAGACTATGGCTACACCTTC. Protein sequence: CASSVAPQGDYGYTF.

In its sample, this clone was seen a few times. The chain employs TRBV5-1 and TRBJ2-3, with D perhaps TRBD1 or TRBD2 (6 bases each). Per germline, CDR1 SGHRS and CDR2 YFSETQ. Trimming left V 4 bases short and J 1 base short, with 13 bases between. The CDR3 runs to 15 residues. CDR3 nucleotide sequence: TGCGCCAGCAGCCAATCCGGGGGCGGCACAGATACGCAGTATTTT. Translation gives CASSQSGGGTDTQYF.

This clone has a handful of counts. V and J are TRBV28 and TRBJ1-4, with 8 nucleotides matching TRBD1. V lost 2 bases and J lost 8; bases outside the gene matches: 7. Germline V gene sequence: CDR1 MDHEN, CDR2 SYDVKM. This CDR3 comprises 15 residues. Here the CDR3 reads CASSLLSRGREKLFF. In DNA form, the CDR3 reads TGTGCCAGCAGTTTACTTAGCAGGGGGCGAGAAAAACTGTTTTTT.

The genes are TRBV28 and TRBJ2-7, with 11 bases aligning to TRBD2. The germline CDR1 and CDR2 sequences are MDHEN and SYDVKM. Trimming took 5 bases from V and 4 from J; bases not matched to a gene: 7. The CDR3 length is 15 residues. The CDR3 coding sequence is TGTGCCAGCAGTCCGGGACTAGCGGCTGGGTACGAGCAGTACTTC. This encodes CASSPGLAAGYEQYF. The full variable domain, in which reference TRBV28 and TRBJ2-7 provide the parts outside the CDR3, is DVKVTQSSRYLVKRTGEKVFLECVQDMDHENMFWYRQDPGLGLRLIYFSYDVKMKEKGDIPEGYSVSREKKERFSLILESASTNQTSMYLCASSPGLAAGYEQYFGPGTRLTVT.

The chain couples TRBV7-9 to TRBJ2-3; D not certain. Trimming left V 3 bases short and J 3 bases short, with 7 bases between. The germline V gene has CDR1 SEHNR and CDR2 FQNEAQ (reference sequence). The CDR3 is 13 amino acids. The CDR3 nucleotides are TGTGCCAGCAGCTTCCATGGAACAGATACGCAGTATTTT. This translates into CASSFHGTDTQYF. The whole variable domain, remainder taken from reference TRBV7-9 and TRBJ2-3, is DTGVSQNPRHKITKRGQNVTFRCDPISEHNRLYWYRQTLGQGPEFLTYFQNEAQLEKSRLLSDRFSAERPKGSFSTLEIQRTEQGDSAMYLCASSFHGTDTQYFGPGTRLTVL.